This entry features one TCR beta chain sequence. This clone was counted a single time. The clone's antigen remains unknown. No base quality values were provided; no much bigger clone lies one nucleotide off. These data are taken from a study of technical replicates of blood from a few donors (dated by TCRdb to about 2017). V was cut back by 4 bases and J by 3 bases, leaving a gap of 18 bases between them. The germline V gene supplies CDR1 MNHNS and CDR2 SASEGT. Spanning cysteine to phenylalanine, the CDR3 consists of 16 amino acids. Only the CDR3 DNA stays, 48 bases, in frame from base 1. The library was produced with the immunoSEQ multiplex PCR assay. TCRdb provides this immuneACCESS table in a form limited to in-frame rearrangements. Some clones are lacking; in checked studies, under half of them reflect an unresolved V gene, and why the rest are absent is not known. The sample data list under 90,000 clones, and about 94% of these were observed just once. About 0.25% of the sample rests with the top ten.

The TCR sequence derives from a human donor in good health. Sequences were obtained from T cells isolated from PBMCs. Here the chain combines TRBV6-1 and TRBJ1-1, with a tentative D gene TRBD1 over 6 matching bases. The CDR3 region reads CASSGVSGTWDTEAFF. The bases read TGTGCCAGCAGTGGAGTTTCCGGGACATGGGACACTGAAGCTTTCTTT.